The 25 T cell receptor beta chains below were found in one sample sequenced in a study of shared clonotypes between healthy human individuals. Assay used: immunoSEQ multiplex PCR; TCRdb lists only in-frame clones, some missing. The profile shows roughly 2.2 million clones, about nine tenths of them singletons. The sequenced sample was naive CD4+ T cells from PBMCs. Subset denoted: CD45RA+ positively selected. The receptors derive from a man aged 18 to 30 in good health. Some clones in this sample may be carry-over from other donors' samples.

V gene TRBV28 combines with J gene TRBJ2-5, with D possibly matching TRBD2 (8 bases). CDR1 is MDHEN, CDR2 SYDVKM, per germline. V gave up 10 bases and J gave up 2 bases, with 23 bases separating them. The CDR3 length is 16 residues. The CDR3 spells CATRLAGQRTQETQYF. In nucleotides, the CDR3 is TGTGCCACGCGCTTAGCGGGACAGAGAACTCAAGAGACCCAGTACTTC.

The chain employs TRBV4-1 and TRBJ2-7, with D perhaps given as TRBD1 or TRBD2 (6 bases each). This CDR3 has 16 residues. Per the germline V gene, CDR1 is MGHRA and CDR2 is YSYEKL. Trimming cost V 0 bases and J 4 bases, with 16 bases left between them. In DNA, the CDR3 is TGCGCCAGCAGCCAAGAGCGCCCGGGGGCAGGATACGAGCAGTACTTC. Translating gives CASSQERPGAGYEQYF.

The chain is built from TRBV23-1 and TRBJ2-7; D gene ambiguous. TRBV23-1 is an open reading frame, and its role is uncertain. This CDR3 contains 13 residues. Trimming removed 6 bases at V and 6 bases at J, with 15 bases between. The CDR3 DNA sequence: TGCGCCAGCAGGCAACCGAGATCCGGCGAGCAGTACTTC. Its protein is CASRQPRSGEQYF.

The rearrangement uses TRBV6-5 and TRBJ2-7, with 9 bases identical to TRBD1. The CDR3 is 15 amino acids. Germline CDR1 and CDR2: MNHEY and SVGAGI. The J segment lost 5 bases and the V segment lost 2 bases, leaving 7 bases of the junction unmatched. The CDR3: CASSYGPGTGNEQYF. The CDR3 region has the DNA TGTGCCAGCAGTTACGGTCCCGGGACAGGGAACGAGCAGTACTTC.

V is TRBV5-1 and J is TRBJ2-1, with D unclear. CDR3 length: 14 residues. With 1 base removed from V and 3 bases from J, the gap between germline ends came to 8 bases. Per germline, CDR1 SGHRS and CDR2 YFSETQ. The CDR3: CASSLSTVYNEQFF. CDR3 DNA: TGCGCCAGCAGCTTGTCTACGGTCTACAATGAGCAGTTCTTC.

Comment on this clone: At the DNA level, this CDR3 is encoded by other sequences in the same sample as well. CDR3 in amino acids: CAWTTGMNTEAFF. Here the CDR3 DNA reads TGTGCCTGGACGACAGGAATGAACACTGAAGCTTTCTTT. V is TRBV30 and J is TRBJ1-1; tentatively, D is TRBD1 (6 bases). The CDR3 extends over 13 amino acids. V was cut by 4 bases and J by 0 bases, with 9 bases left in between. Germline V gives CDR1 GTSNPN, CDR2 SVGIG (reference sequence).

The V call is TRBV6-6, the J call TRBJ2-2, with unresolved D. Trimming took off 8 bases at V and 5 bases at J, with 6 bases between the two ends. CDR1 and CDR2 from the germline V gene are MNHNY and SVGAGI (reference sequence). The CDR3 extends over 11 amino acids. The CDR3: CASRSTGELFF. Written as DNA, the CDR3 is TGTGCCAGCCGCTCTACCGGGGAGCTGTTTTTT.

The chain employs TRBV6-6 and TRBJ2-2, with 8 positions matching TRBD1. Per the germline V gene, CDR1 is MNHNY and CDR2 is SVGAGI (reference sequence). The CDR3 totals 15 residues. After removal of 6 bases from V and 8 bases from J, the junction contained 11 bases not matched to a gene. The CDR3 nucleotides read TGTGCCAGCAGGAGCGGACAGGGAGGTTCAGGGGAGCTGTTTTTT. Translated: CASRSGQGGSGELFF.

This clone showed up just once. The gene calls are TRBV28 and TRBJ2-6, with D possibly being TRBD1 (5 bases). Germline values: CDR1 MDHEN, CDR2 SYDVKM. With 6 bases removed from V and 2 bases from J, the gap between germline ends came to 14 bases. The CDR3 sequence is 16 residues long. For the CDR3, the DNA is TGTGCCAGCAGGATCCAGGGTTCGCCTGGGGCCAACGTCCTGACTTTC. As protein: CASRIQGSPGANVLTF.

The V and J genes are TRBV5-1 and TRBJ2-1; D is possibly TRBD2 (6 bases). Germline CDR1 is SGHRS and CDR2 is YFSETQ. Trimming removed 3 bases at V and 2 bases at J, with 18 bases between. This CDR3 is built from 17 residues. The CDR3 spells CASSWARAGSPYNEQFF. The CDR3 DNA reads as TGCGCCAGCAGCTGGGCACGAGCGGGCAGCCCCTACAATGAGCAGTTCTTC.

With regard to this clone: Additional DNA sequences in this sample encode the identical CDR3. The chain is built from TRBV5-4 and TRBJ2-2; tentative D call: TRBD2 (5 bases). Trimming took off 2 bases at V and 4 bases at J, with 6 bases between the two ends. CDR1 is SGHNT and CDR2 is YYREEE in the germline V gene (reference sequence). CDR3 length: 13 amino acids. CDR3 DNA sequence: TGTGCCAGCAGCTTAGGGAGCACCGGGGAGCTGTTTTTT. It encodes CASSLGSTGELFF.

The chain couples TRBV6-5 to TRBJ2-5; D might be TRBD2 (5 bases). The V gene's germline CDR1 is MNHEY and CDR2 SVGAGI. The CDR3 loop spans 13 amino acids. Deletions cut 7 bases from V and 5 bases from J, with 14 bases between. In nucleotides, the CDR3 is TGTGCCAGCACCAAATTTTCGGGGGAGACCCAGTACTTC. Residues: CASTKFSGETQYF.

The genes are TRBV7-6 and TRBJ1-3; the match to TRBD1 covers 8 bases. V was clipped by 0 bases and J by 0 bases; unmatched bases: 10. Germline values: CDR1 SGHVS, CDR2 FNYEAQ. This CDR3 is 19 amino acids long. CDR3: CASSLAWGTGGSSGNTIYF. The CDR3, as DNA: TGTGCCAGCAGCTTAGCTTGGGGGACAGGAGGAAGCTCTGGAAACACCATATATTTT. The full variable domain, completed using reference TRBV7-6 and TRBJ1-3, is GAGVSQSPRYKVTKRGQDVALRCDPISGHVSLYWYRQALGQGPEFLTYFNYEAQQDKSGLPNDRFSAERPEGSISTLTIQRTEQRDSAMYRCASSLAWGTGGSSGNTIYFGEGSWLTVV.

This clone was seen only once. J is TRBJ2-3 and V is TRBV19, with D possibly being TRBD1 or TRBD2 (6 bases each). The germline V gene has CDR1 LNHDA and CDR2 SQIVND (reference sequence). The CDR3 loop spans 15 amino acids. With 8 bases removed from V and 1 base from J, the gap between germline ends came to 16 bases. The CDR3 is CASVEGGVGTDTQYF. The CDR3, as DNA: TGTGCCAGTGTCGAGGGGGGAGTTGGCACAGATACGCAGTATTTT.

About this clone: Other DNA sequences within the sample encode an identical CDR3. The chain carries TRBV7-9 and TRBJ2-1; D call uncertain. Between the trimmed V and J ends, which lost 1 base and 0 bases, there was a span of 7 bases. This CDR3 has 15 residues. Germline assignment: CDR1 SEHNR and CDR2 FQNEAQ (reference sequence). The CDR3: CASSLGASSYNEQFF. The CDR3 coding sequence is TGTGCCAGCAGCTTAGGGGCGAGCTCCTACAATGAGCAGTTCTTC.

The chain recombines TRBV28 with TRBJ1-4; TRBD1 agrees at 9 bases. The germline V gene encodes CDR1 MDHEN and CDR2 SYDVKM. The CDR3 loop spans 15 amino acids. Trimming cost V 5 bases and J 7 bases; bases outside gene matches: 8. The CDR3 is CASSQLTGGVEKLFF. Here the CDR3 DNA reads TGTGCCAGCAGTCAATTAACAGGGGGCGTTGAAAAACTGTTTTTT.

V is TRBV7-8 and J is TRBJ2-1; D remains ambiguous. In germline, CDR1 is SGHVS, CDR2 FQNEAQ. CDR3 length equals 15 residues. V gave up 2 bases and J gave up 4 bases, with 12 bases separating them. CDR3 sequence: CASSLSRQIYNEQFF. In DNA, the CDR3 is TGTGCCAGCAGCTTATCACGGCAGATTTACAATGAGCAGTTCTTC.

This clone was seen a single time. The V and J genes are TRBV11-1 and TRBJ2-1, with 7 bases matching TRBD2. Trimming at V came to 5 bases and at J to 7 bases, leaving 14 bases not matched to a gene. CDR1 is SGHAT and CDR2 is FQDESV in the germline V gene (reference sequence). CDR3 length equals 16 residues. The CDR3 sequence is CASSPGPGGSLNEQFF. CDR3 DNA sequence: TGTGCCAGCAGCCCCGGCCCGGGCGGGAGTTTAAATGAGCAGTTCTTC.

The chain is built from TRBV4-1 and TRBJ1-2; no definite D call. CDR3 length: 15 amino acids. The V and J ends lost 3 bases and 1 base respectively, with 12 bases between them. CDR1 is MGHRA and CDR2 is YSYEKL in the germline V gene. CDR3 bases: TGCGCCAGCAGCCATCATACGGCTTTTAACTATGGCTACACCTTC. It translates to CASSHHTAFNYGYTF.

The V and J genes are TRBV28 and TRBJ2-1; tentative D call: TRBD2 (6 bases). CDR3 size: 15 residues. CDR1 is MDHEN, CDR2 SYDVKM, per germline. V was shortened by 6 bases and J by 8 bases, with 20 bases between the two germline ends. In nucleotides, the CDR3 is TGTGCCAGCAGCCTCCCTCTAGCGTCGGCCTATGAGCAGTTCTTC. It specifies CASSLPLASAYEQFF.

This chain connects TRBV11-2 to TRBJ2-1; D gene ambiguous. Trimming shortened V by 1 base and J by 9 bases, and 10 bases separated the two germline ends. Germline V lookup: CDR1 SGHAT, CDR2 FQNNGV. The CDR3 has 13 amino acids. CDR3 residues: CASSLVAGREQFF. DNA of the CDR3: TGTGCCAGCAGCTTAGTAGCAGGCCGTGAGCAGTTCTTC.

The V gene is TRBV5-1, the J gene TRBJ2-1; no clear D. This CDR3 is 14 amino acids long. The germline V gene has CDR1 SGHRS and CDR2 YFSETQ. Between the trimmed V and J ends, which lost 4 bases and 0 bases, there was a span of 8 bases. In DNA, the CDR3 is TGCGCCAGCAGCGCCGTAAGCTCCTACAATGAGCAGTTCTTC. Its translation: CASSAVSSYNEQFF.

This CDR3 reads CASKAGSRGEQYF. The CDR3 DNA reads TGTGCCAGCAAGGCCGGGAGTAGAGGCGAGCAGTACTTC. The chain recombines TRBV5-4 with TRBJ2-7; D might be TRBD2 (6 bases). Germline CDR1 and CDR2: SGHNT and YYREEE (reference sequence). Trimming took off 6 bases at V and 6 bases at J, with 16 bases between the two ends. The CDR3 is 13 residues long.

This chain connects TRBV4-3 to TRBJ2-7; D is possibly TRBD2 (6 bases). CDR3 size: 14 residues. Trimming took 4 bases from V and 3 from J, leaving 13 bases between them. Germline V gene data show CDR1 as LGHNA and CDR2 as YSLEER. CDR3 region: CASSLGLLNYEQYF. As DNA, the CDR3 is TGCGCCAGCAGCCTGGGACTCCTAAACTACGAGCAGTACTTC.

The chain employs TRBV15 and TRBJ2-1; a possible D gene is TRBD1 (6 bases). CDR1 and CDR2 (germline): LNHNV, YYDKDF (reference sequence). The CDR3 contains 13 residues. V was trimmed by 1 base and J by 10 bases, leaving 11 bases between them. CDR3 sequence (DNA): TGTGCCACCAGCAGAGCAGGGGTCCGGGAGCAGTTCTTC. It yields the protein CATSRAGVREQFF.